This T cell receptor (beta chain) stems from a study of T cell responses to AZD1222 COVID-19 vaccine. Repertoires were generated with immunoSEQ multiplex PCR, while TCRdb's copy carries only in-frame clones and drops some. The sample shows over 95,000 clones, roughly 85% of them seen only once. General study findings and limits: Most donors were white British, females outnumbered males, and clonal diversity was possibly underestimated.

CDR1 and CDR2 (germline): SGHAT, FQNNGV. The CDR3 is 15 amino acids. V was pared by 5 bases and J by 5 bases, with 16 bases between. About this clone itself: Its antigen is not known.

This chain uses TRBV11-2 with TRBJ2-1; a possible D gene is TRBD2 (6 bases). The material sequenced was peripheral blood, taken on day 0 of AZD1222 vaccination. The TCR was taken from an adult in good health. The DNA of the CDR3 is TGTGCCAGCAGCCCCTTCGGGACTCAGAACAATGAGCAGTTCTTC. It yields the protein CASSPFGTQNNEQFF. Looking up the rest from reference TRBV11-2 and TRBJ2-1 gives the full variable domain: EAGVAQSPRYKIIEKRQSVAFWCNPISGHATLYWYQQILGQGPKLLIQFQNNGVVDDSQLPKDRFSAERLKGVDSTLKIQPAKLEDSAVYLCASSPFGTQNNEQFFGPGTRLTVL.